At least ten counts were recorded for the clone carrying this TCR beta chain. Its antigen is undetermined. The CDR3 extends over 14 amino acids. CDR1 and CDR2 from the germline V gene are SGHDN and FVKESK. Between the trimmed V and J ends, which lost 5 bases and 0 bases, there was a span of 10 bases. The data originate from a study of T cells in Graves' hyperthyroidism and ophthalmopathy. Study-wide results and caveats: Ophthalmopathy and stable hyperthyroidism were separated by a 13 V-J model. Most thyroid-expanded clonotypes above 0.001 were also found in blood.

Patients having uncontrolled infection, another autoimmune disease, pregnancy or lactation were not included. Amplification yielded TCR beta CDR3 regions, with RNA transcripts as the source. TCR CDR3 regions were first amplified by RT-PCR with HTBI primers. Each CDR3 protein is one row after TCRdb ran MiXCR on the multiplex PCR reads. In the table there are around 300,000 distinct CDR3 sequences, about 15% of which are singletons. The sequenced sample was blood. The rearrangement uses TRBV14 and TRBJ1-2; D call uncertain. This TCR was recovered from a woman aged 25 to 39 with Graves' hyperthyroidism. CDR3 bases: TGTGCCAGCAGCGCCTCGCAGTCTAACTATGGCTACACCTTC. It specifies CASSASQSNYGYTF.